The 8 T cell receptor beta chains presented below share a single source sample, sequenced in a study of blood T cells in healthy people across ages. A second PCR of about 6 to 12 cycles used a sample-barcoded 5' primer and a J-beta primer mix. TCRdb ran MiXCR on the 5' RACE reads and lists one entry per CDR3 protein. Seen here are some 800,000 distinct CDR3 sequences, approximately 48% observed once, and the top ten hold around 18%. Sequences were obtained from blood. The receptors derive from a man aged 55 to 70 in good health.

The table lists this clonotype with a few counts. The V gene is TRBV7-2, the J gene TRBJ2-7, with a possible D match to TRBD2 (6 bases). The ends were cut back, 4 bases at V and 0 bases at J, with 16 bases in the middle. Germline CDR1 and CDR2: SGHTA and FQGNSA. This CDR3 spans 16 amino acids. The CDR3: CASSYPVAGNSYEQYF. The CDR3 bases are TGTGCCAGCAGCTACCCGGTCGCGGGAAACTCCTACGAGCAGTACTTC.

To note about this clonotype: The junction shows a germline mismatch at one end, possibly a read error. The genes are TRBV28 and TRBJ2-3; TRBD2 agrees at 7 bases. CDR1 and CDR2 (germline): MDHEN, SYDVKM. The CDR3 is 20 residues long. The CDR3 protein is CASCFRVSGPSPSSTDTQYF. CDR3 DNA: TGTGCCAGCTGTTTTAGAGTTAGCGGGCCTTCTCCGAGTAGCACAGATACGCAGTATTTT.

For this clonotype: One junction end does not reproduce the germline sequence, and a read error may be involved. The rearrangement links TRBV11-3 to TRBJ2-5; 7 nucleotides match TRBD2. The germline V gene has CDR1 SGHNT and CDR2 YENEEA. The CDR3 is 16 residues long. The CDR3 coding sequence is TGTGCCACCAGCTTATATTCGGGGGGTTCCCAAGAGACCCAGTACTTC. This encodes CATSLYSGGSQETQYF.

The chain recombines TRBV9 with TRBJ2-5; 8 nucleotides match TRBD2. Germline trimming cut 0 bases from V and 4 bases from J; bases unmatched to any gene: 2. This CDR3 is 14 amino acids long. The germline gives CDR1 SGDLS, CDR2 YYNGEE. The CDR3 DNA is TGTGCCAGCAGCGTAGCTCGGGAGGGAGAGACCCAGTACTTC. This sequence encodes CASSVAREGETQYF. The full variable domain, rest sourced from reference TRBV9 and TRBJ2-5, is DSGVTQTPKHLITATGQRVTLRCSPRSGDLSVYWYQQSLDQGLQFLIQYYNGEERAKGNILERFSAQQFPDLHSELNLSSLELGDSALYFCASSVAREGETQYFGPGTRLLVL.

This chain uses TRBV13 with TRBJ2-1, with a possible D match to TRBD2 (6 bases). The CDR3 is 13 residues long. The germline CDR1 and CDR2 sequences are PRHDT and FYEKMQ (reference sequence). V was cut by 3 bases and J by 9 bases, with 12 bases left in between. The CDR3 protein is CASSFSSGVEQFF. The CDR3 DNA sequence: TGTGCCAGCAGCTTCTCTTCGGGGGTTGAGCAGTTCTTC.

The chain has TRBV6-4 and TRBJ1-1; D is ambiguous. The CDR3 is 15 residues long. In germline, CDR1 is MRHNA, CDR2 SNTAGT. V was shortened by 4 bases and J by 5 bases, with 17 bases between the two germline ends. In nucleotides, the CDR3 is TGTGCCAGCAGTGCGCCGCACCAAAGAGGGACTGAAGCTTTCTTT. Translated: CASSAPHQRGTEAFF.

This chain connects TRBV4-3 to TRBJ1-2; the match to TRBD1 covers 9 bases. The ends lost 5 bases at V and 0 bases at J; junction bases unmatched: 7. Germline V CDR1 and CDR2: LGHNA, YSLEER. The CDR3 loop spans 16 amino acids. In nucleotides, the CDR3 is TGCGCCAGCAGCTTGGGACAGGGAATACCTAACTATGGCTACACCTTC. Translation gives CASSLGQGIPNYGYTF.

This chain links TRBV14 with TRBJ2-2; possibly TRBD1 for D (6 bases). V was pared by 2 bases and J by 6 bases, with 16 bases between. Germline V CDR1 and CDR2: SGHDN, FVKESK. The CDR3 runs 16 residues. Here the CDR3 reads CASSQLYRALPGELFF. CDR3 DNA: TGTGCCAGCAGCCAACTCTACAGGGCTCTCCCCGGGGAGCTGTTTTTT.